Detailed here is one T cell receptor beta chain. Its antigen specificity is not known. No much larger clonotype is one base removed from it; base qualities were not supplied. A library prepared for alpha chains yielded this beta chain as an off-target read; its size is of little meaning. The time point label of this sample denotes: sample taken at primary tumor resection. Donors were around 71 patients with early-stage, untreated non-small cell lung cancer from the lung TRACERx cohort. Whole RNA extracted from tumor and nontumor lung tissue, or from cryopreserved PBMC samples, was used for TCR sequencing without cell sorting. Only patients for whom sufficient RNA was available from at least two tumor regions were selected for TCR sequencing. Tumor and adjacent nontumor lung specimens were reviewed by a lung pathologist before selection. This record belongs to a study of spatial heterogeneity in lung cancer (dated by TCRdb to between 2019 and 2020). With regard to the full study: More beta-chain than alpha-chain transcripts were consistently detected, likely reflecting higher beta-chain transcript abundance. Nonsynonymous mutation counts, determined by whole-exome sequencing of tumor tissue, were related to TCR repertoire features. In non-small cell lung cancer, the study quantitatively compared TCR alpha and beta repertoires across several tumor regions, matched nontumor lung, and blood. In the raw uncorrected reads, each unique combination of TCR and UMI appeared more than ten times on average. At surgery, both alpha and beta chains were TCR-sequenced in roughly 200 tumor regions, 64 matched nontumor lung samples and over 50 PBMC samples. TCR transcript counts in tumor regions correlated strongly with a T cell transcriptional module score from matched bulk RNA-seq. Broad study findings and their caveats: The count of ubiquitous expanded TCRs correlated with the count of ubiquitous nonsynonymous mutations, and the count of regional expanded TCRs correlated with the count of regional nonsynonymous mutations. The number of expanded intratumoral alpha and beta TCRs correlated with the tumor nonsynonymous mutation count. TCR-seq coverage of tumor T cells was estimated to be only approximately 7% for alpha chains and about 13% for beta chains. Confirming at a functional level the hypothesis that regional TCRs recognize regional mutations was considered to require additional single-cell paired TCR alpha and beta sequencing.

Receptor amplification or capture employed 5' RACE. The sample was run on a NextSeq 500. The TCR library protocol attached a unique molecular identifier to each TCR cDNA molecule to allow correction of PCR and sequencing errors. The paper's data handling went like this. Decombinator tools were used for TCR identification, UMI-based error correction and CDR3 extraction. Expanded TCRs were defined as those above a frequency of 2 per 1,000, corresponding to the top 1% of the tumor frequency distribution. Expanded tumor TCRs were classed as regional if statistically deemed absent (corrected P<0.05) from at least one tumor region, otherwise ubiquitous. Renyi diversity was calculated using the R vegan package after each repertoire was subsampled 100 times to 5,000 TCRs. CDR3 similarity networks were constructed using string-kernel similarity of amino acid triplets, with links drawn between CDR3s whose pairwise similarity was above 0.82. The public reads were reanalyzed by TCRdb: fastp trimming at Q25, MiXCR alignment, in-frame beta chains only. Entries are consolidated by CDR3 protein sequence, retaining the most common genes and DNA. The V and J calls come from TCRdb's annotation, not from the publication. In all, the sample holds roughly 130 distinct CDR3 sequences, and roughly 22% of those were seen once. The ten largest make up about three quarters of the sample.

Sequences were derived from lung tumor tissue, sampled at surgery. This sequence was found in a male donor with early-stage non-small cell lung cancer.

The sequenced DNA is TGCAGCGTGTCCTCGTCGGCGAGTCCCTACGAGCAGTACTTC. It is translated as CSVSSSASPYEQYF. The rearrangement joined TRBV29-1 to TRBJ2-7, with the D gene too uncertain to name. There are 14 amino acids in the CDR3, from cysteine to phenylalanine inclusive. Solely the CDR3 DNA is kept, with 42 bases framed from the first base. CDR1 and CDR2, looked up from the germline V gene, are SQVTM and ANQGSEA. Deletion took 6 bases off V and 2 bases off J, with a span of 17 bases between the germline ends.